This T cell receptor (beta chain) derives from a study of cytomegalovirus exposure and HLA in healthy donors. General study points: A classifier reportedly called cytomegalovirus status with high sensitivity and specificity. Later analysis placed DRB1 highest and HLA-C lowest in TCR association rates, which differed by HLA locus. Judged likely to be a sequencing artifact was a cluster of highly shared sequence variants.

The PCR employed 60 Vbeta primers together with 13 Jbeta primers. The method was immunoSEQ multiplex PCR; TCRdb's version includes in-frame clones alone and lacks a portion of them. The profile covers 120,000 to 150,000 clones, with about 82% appearing a single time and about 3.7% taken by the ten largest. V shed 0 bases and J 9 bases; nucleotides not matched to a gene: 7. The CDR3 is 15 residues long. CDR1 is SGHRS and CDR2 is YFSETQ in the germline V gene. About this clone itself: Its matching antigen is unknown.

This receptor was obtained from a male donor in good health and CMV-seronegative. The J gene is TRBJ2-1, the V gene TRBV5-1; 9 bases fit TRBD2. Sequenced sample: PBMCs. Written as DNA, the CDR3 is TGCGCCAGCAGCTTGGCCTCGGGACTAGCATTTGAGCAGTTCTTC. Protein product: CASSLASGLAFEQFF. Filled out from reference TRBV5-1 and TRBJ2-1, the complete variable domain reads KAGVTQTPRYLIKTRGQQVTLSCSPISGHRSVSWYQQTPGQGLQFLFEYFSETQRNKGNFPGRFSGRQFSNSRSEMNVSTLELGDSALYLCASSLASGLAFEQFFGPGTRLTVL.